The 13 T cell receptor beta chains listed next were all sequenced from one sample in a study of vaccination and CD4 T cells after COVID-19. This sample's treatment: roughly ten-day PBMC culture with coronavirus spike peptide pools or control peptides (ViraFEST assay). No cognate antigen is known for these TCRs. With the Oncomine TCR Beta short-read assay, DNA from cultured CD4+ T cells was sequenced. Each CDR3 protein is one row after TCRdb ran MiXCR on the PCR reads. The table records 22,000 or so distinct CDR3 sequences, roughly 45% of them present only once. The sample consisted of CD4+ T cells from blood, cultured in vitro. The receptors were sampled from a human donor who had recovered from COVID-19.

This clonotype was counted between two and nine times. The chain joins TRBV6-2 or TRBV6-3 to TRBJ2-2, with 13 bases aligning to TRBD2. CDR1 and CDR2 (germline): MNHEY, SVGEGT. J gave up 2 bases and V 5 bases, and 5 bases lay outside the gene matches. The CDR3 runs to 17 residues. The CDR3, as DNA: TGTGCCAGCAGTAGACTAGCGGGAGGAGGAAACACCGGGGAGCTGTTTTTT. Amino acids: CASSRLAGGGNTGELFF.

This clonotype has only a few counts. V usage is TRBV12-3 or TRBV12-4 and J usage is TRBJ1-1, with no clear D. The CDR3 covers 12 residues. Trimming removed 4 bases from V and 1 base from J, with 4 bases in between. The CDR3 is CASSYPNTEAFF. The CDR3 nucleotides are TGTGCCAGCAGTTATCCGAACACTGAAGCTTTCTTT.

A few counts support this clonotype. CDR3 amino acids: CSAIYSPSKNIQYF. CDR3 in DNA: TGCAGTGCTATTTACTCCCCGTCCAAAAACATTCAGTACTTC. V gene TRBV20-1 combines with J gene TRBJ2-4, with D unresolved. Per germline, CDR1 DFQATT and CDR2 SNEGSKA (reference sequence). V dropped 4 bases and J dropped 2 bases, with 12 bases sitting between them. The CDR3 is made up of 14 amino acids.

V and J are TRBV7-9 and TRBJ1-5, with D possibly being TRBD1 (6 bases). The CDR3 contains 14 residues. Trimming removed 0 bases from V and 8 bases from J, with 11 bases in between. CDR1 SEHNR and CDR2 FQNEAQ come from the germline V gene (reference sequence). For the CDR3, the DNA is TGTGCCAGCAGCTTAGCGGGGACATCAAAGCCCCAGCATTTT. Translation: CASSLAGTSKPQHF.

The chain links TRBV28 to TRBJ1-1, with D maybe TRBD1 (5 bases). CDR3 length: 16 residues. Germline V gives CDR1 MDHEN, CDR2 SYDVKM. V gave up 9 bases and J gave up 4 bases, with 24 bases separating them. CDR3 bases: TGTGCCAGTTTACGCTGGGGGGGGGGTATCGCCACTGAAGCTTTCTTT. Its protein product is CASLRWGGGIATEAFF.

By share of the sample, this clonotype is large. The chain joins TRBV7-8 to TRBJ2-5; D is ambiguous. This CDR3 contains 18 residues. CDR1 and CDR2 from the germline V gene are SGHVS and FQNEAQ. V lost 5 bases to trimming and J lost 3 bases, with 25 bases between them. CDR3 protein: CASSRRPVTPATKETQYF. CDR3 sequence (DNA): TGTGCCAGCAGCCGCCGTCCCGTTACACCGGCGACCAAAGAGACCCAGTACTTC. The variable domain in full, completed from reference TRBV7-8 and TRBJ2-5, reads GAGVSQSPRYKVAKRGQDVALRCDPISGHVSLFWYQQALGQGPEFLTYFQNEAQLDKSGLPSDRFFAERPEGSVSTLKIQRTQQEDSAVYLCASSRRPVTPATKETQYFGPGTRLLVL.

Relative to its sample, this clonotype is medium-sized. The chain joins TRBV24-1 to TRBJ2-5; either TRBD1 or TRBD2 may supply D (5 bases each). The V gene's germline CDR1 is KGHDR and CDR2 SFDVKD. V lost 5 bases and J lost 7, with 13 bases in between. The CDR3 runs to 13 residues. The CDR3 loop reads CATSGGSVGTQYF. For the CDR3, the DNA is TGTGCCACCAGTGGGGGGTCCGTCGGGACCCAGTACTTC.

The J gene is TRBJ1-5, the V gene TRBV19; 7 bases line up with TRBD1. This CDR3 region has 16 residues. Trimming at V came to 7 bases and at J to 5 bases, leaving 14 bases not matched to a gene. Looked up from germline, CDR1 is LNHDA and CDR2 is SQIVND (reference sequence). The CDR3 DNA follows: TGTGCCAGTAAGGGACAGTTTCTTACCATGGATCAGCCCCAGCATTTT. Protein product: CASKGQFLTMDQPQHF.

This rearrangement joins TRBV20-1 to TRBJ2-7, with a weak D call TRBD2 (8 bases). V lost 6 bases and J 5 bases, leaving 20 bases between the germline ends. Germline V gives CDR1 DFQATT, CDR2 SNEGSKA (reference sequence). The CDR3 extends over 14 amino acids. This CDR3 is CSARGPGGRDEQYF. Written as DNA, the CDR3 is TGCAGTGCAAGGGGGCCGGGGGGGCGCGACGAGCAGTACTTC.

V gene TRBV4-1 combines with J gene TRBJ2-7, with 8 bases lining up with TRBD2. V was pared by 4 bases and J by 0 bases, with 8 bases of the junction left unmatched. The V gene's germline CDR1 is MGHRA and CDR2 YSYEKL. This CDR3 is 16 amino acids long. The CDR3 DNA follows: TGCGCCAGCAGCCTTGGAACTAGCGGAAGCTCCTACGAGCAGTACTTC. Translation: CASSLGTSGSSYEQYF.

Within the sample, this clonotype is medium-sized. V gene TRBV10-1 combines with J gene TRBJ1-2, with TRBD1 as a possible D gene (5 bases). With 4 bases removed from V and 2 bases from J, the gap between germline ends came to 5 bases. CDR3 length equals 12 residues. Germline V lookup: CDR1 WNHNN, CDR2 SYGVQD (reference sequence). CDR3 sequence reads: CASSGTNYGYTF. CDR3 nucleotides: TGCGCCAGCAGTGGGACAAACTATGGCTACACCTTC.

This clonotype was seen more than once but under ten times. The CDR3 sequence: CSAQPDRANYGYTF. CDR3 bases: TGCAGTGCTCAACCGGACAGGGCCAACTATGGCTACACCTTC. The chain uses TRBV20-1 and TRBJ1-2; 8 bases map to TRBD1. The length of the CDR3 is 14 residues. Per the germline V gene, CDR1 is DFQATT and CDR2 is SNEGSKA (reference sequence). Germline trimming cut 5 bases from V and 2 bases from J; bases unmatched to any gene: 7.

The V gene is TRBV20-1, the J gene TRBJ1-5; 9 bases map to TRBD1. This CDR3 comprises 17 residues. Germline CDR1 reads DFQATT; CDR2 reads SNEGSKA (reference sequence). V lost 4 bases, J lost 0 bases, and 10 bases stayed unmatched. The CDR3 reads CSATGTGRSYSNQPQHF. The CDR3, as DNA: TGCAGTGCTACAGGGACAGGGAGGAGTTATAGCAATCAGCCCCAGCATTTT.